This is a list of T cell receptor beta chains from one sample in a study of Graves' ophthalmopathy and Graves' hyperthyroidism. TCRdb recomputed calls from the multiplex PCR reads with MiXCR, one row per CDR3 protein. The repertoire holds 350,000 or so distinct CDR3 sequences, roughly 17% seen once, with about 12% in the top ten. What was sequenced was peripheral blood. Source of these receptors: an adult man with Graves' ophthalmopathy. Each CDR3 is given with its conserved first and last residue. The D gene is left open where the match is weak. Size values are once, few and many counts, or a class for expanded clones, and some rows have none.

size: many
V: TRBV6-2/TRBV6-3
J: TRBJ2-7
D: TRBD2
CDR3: CASTAGLAAYEQYF
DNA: TGTGCCAGCACCGCGGGACTAGCGGCATACGAGCAGTACTTC

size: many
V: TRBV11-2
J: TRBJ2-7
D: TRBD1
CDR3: CASTTRGTAQSYYEQYF
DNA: TGTGCCAGCACTACCAGGGGGACAGCCCAGTCTTACTACGAGCAGTACTTC

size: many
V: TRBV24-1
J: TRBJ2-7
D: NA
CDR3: CATSDYRDEQYF
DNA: TGTGCCACCAGTGATTACAGGGACGAGCAGTACTTC

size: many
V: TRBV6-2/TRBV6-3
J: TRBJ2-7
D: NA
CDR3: CASSDYDHPTYEQYF
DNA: TGTGCCAGCAGCGACTATGACCACCCCACCTACGAGCAGTACTTC

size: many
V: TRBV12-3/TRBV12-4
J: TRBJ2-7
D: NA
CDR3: CASSRSDSHYEQYF
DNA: TGTGCCAGCAGTCGATCCGATAGCCACTACGAGCAGTACTTC

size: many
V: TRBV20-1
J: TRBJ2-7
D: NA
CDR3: CSARRTNSHEQYF
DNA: TGCAGTGCTAGGAGGACAAACTCACACGAGCAGTACTTC

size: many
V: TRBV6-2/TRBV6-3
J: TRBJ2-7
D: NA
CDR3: CASRTIRNEQYF
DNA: TGTGCCAGCAGAACCATACGAAACGAGCAGTACTTC

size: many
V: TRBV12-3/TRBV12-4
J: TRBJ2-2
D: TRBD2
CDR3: CASSLTSGGAGELFF
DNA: TGTGCCAGCAGTTTGACTAGCGGGGGAGCCGGGGAGCTGTTTTTT

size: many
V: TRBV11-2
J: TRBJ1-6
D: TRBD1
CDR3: CASSAPGGNSPLHF
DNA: TGTGCCAGCAGCGCCCCAGGGGGGAATTCACCCCTCCACTTT

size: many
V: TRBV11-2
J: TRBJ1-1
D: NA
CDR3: CASSTGTGWDNTEAFF
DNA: TGTGCCAGCAGCACAGGAACAGGGTGGGATAACACTGAAGCTTTCTTT

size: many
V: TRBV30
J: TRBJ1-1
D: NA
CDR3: CAWKRILNTEAFF
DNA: TGTGCCTGGAAAAGGATTCTGAACACTGAAGCTTTCTTT

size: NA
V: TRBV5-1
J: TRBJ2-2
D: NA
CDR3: CASSLETPDNTGELFF
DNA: TGCGCCAGCAGCTTGGAGACACCGGATAACACCGGGGAGCTGTTTTTT

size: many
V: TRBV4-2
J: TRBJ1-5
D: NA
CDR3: CASSQDWGSQPQHF
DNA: TGTGCCAGCAGCCAAGATTGGGGTTCTCAGCCCCAGCATTTT

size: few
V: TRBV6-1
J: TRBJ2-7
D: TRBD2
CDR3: CASSPGGRYEQYF
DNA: TGTGCCAGCAGCCCGGGGGGGCGATACGAGCAGTACTTC

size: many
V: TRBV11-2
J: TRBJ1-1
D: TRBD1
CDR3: CASSSIRQGRMNTEAFF
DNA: TGTGCCAGCAGCTCAATTCGACAGGGCAGAATGAACACTGAAGCTTTCTTT

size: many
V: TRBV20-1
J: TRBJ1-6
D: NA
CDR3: CSAGSVTLNNSPLHF
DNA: TGCAGTGCGGGGTCTGTGACACTCAATAATTCACCCCTCCACTTT

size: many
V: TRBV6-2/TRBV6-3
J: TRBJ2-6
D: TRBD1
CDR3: CASTTGGGGANVLTF
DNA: TGTGCCAGCACAACAGGGGGCGGTGGGGCCAACGTCCTGACTTTC

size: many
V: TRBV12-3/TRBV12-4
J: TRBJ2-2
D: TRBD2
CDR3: CSSGKNTGELFF
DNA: TGTTCTAGCGGAAAGAACACCGGGGAGCTGTTTTTT

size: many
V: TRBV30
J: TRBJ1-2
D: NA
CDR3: CAWSVRLGLTF
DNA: TGTGCCTGGAGTGTACGGCTAGGTCTCACCTTC

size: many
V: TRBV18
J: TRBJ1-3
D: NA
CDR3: CASSPGPTSSGNTIYF
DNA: TGTGCCAGCTCACCAGGGCCAACAAGCTCTGGAAACACCATATATTTT

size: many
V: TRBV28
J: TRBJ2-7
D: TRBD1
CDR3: CASTNTEDRAYEQYF
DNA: TGTGCCAGCACCAATACGGAGGACAGGGCCTACGAGCAGTACTTC

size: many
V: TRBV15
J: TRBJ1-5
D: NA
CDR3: CATSRGREGRGQPQHF
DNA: TGTGCCACCAGCAGAGGCAGGGAGGGGCGCGGTCAGCCCCAGCATTTT

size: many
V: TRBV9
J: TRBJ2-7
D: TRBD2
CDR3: CASSEGLAGIYEQYF
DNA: TGTGCCAGCAGCGAAGGACTAGCGGGAATCTACGAGCAGTACTTC

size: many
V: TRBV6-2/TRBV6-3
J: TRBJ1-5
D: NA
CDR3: CASGQGISNQPQHF
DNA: TGTGCCAGCGGTCAGGGAATTAGCAATCAGCCCCAGCATTTT

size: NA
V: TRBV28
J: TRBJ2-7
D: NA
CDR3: CASGAARWHSPYEQYF
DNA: TGTGCCAGCGGGGCTGCGCGATGGCATAGTCCCTACGAGCAGTACTTC

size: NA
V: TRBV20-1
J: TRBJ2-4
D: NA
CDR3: CSARDLELLAKNIQYF
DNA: TGCAGTGCTAGAGATCTCGAACTACTAGCCAAAAACATTCAGTACTTC

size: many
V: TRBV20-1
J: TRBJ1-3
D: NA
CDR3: CSARKDSPGNTIYF
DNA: TGCAGTGCTAGAAAAGACAGCCCTGGAAACACCATATATTTT

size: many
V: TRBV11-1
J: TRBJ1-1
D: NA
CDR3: CASSPRLSGPTKAFF
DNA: TGTGCCAGCAGCCCCCGCCTTAGCGGCCCGACTAAAGCTTTCTTT

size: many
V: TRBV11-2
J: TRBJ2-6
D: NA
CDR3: CASSTPRVTSSGANVLTF
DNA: TGTGCCAGCAGCACCCCGAGGGTCACCTCCTCTGGGGCCAACGTCCTGACTTTC

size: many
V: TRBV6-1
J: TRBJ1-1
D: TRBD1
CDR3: CASSPDRGGYEAFF
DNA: TGTGCCAGCAGCCCAGACAGGGGGGGGTATGAAGCTTTCTTT

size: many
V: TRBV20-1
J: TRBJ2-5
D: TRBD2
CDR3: CSAQALAGGHETQYF
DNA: TGCAGTGCTCAGGCACTAGCGGGGGGGCATGAGACCCAGTACTTC

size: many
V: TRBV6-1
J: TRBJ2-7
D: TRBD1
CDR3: CASSVPGQVSSYEQYF
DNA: TGTGCCAGCAGTGTCCCGGGACAGGTGAGCTCCTACGAGCAGTACTTC

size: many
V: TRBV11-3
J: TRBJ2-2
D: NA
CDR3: CASSLDSVSGELFF
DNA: TGTGCCAGCAGCTTAGACAGCGTTAGCGGGGAGCTGTTTTTT

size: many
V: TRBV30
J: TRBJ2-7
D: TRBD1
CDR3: CAWRTGTASYEQYF
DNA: TGTGCCTGGAGAACCGGGACAGCTTCCTACGAGCAGTACTTC

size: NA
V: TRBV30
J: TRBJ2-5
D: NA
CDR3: CAWRLYQETQYF
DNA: TGTGCCTGGAGGCTGTACCAAGAGACCCAGTACTTC

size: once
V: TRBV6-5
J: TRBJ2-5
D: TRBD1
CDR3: CASSYSGQGYQETQYF
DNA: TGTGCCAGCAGTTATTCCGGACAGGGGTACCAAGAGACCCAGTACTTC

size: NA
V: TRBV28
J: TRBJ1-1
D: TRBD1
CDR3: CASSSTGDRIEAFF
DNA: TGTGCCAGCAGCTCCACAGGGGATCGCATCGAAGCTTTCTTT

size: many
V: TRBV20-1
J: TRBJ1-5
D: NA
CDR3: CSASLGTNQPQHF
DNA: TGCAGTGCTAGTTTAGGCACAAATCAGCCCCAGCATTTT

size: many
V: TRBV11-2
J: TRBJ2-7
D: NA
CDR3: CASSPSSINNRVTQYF
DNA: TGTGCCAGCAGCCCTAGCTCAATTAACAACAGGGTTACGCAGTACTTC

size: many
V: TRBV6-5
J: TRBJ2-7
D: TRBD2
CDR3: CASSYQLAGGRDEQYF
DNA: TGTGCCAGCAGTTACCAACTAGCGGGGGGGCGGGACGAGCAGTACTTC

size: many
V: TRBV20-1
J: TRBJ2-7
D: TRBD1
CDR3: CSASLGTGVPEQYF
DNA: TGCAGTGCTAGTCTGGGGACAGGGGTTCCCGAGCAGTACTTC

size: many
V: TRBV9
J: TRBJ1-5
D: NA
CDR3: CASSVDEGREPQHF
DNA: TGTGCCAGCAGCGTAGATGAGGGGAGGGAGCCCCAGCATTTT

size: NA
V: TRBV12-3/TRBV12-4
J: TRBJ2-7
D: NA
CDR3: CASSFLGGGGGTQYF
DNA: TGTGCCAGCAGCTTCTTAGGGGGGGGAGGAGGGACACAGTACTTC

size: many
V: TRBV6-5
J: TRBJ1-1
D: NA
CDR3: CASSYSMVGTEAFF
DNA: TGTGCCAGCAGTTACTCGATGGTTGGCACTGAAGCTTTCTTT

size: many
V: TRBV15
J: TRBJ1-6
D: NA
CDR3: CATSRDMRNSPLHF
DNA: TGTGCCACCAGCAGAGATATGAGGAATTCACCCCTCCACTTT

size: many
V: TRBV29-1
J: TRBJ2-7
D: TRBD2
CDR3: CSVIWGLAGYEQYF
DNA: TGCAGCGTGATATGGGGGCTAGCGGGATACGAGCAGTACTTC

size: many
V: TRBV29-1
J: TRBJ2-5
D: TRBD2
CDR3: CSVAMLAGGPLTQETQYF
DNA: TGCAGCGTTGCGATGCTAGCGGGAGGGCCCTTGACCCAAGAGACCCAGTACTTC

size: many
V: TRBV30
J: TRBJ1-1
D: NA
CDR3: CAWSTNTEASF
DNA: TGTGCCTGGAGTACGAACACTGAAGCTTCCTTT

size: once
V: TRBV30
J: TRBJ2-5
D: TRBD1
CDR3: CAWNTRQGKETQYF
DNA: TGTGCCTGGAACACAAGACAGGGGAAAGAGACCCAGTACTTC

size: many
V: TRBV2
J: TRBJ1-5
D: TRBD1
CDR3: CATRDRGPYQPQHF
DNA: TGTGCCACCCGGGACAGGGGACCCTATCAGCCCCAGCATTTT

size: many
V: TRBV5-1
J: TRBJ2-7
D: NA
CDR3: CASSPALNRRDSTREQYF
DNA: TGCGCCAGCAGTCCGGCCCTTAACAGGCGGGACAGTACGCGTGAGCAGTACTTC

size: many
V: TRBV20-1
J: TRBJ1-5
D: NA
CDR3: CSALSYSNQPQHF
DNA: TGCAGTGCCCTCTCGTATAGCAATCAGCCCCAGCATTTT

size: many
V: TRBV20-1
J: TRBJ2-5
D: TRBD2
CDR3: CSASSGERETQYF
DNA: TGCAGTGCTAGTAGCGGGGAGAGAGAGACCCAGTACTTC

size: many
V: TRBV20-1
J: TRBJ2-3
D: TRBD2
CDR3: CSAPVAGDVWDTQYF
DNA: TGCAGTGCTCCCGTAGCGGGAGACGTGTGGGATACGCAGTATTTT